Shown below are 14 T cell receptor beta chains from a single sample sequenced in a study of response to subunit inactivated influenza vaccine. TCRdb ran MiXCR on the RT-PCR reads and lists one entry per CDR3 protein. This table has around 750,000 distinct CDR3 sequences, 20% to 25% appearing once. This sample comprised PBMCs from blood, obtained around 5 days after vaccination. The receptors were sampled from a man in his forties or fifties who received an inactivated influenza vaccine.

This clonotype appeared a few times. This sequence joins TRBV20-1 and TRBJ2-7; 9 bases agree with TRBD2. Germline V gene sequence: CDR1 DFQATT, CDR2 SNEGSKA (reference sequence). With 6 bases clipped from V and 7 bases from J, the junction kept 7 bases outside the gene matches. There are 12 residues in the CDR3. CDR3 nucleotides: TGCAGTGCCACGGGACTAGCTGGTGAGCAGTACTTC. Translating gives CSATGLAGEQYF.

This clonotype was found many times. The chain carries TRBV6-2 or TRBV6-3 and TRBJ2-1; D gene ambiguous. Germline CDR1 reads MNHEY; CDR2 reads SVGEGT. The CDR3 has 15 residues. V dropped 4 bases and J dropped 4 bases, with 14 bases sitting between them. CDR3 sequence (DNA): TGTGCCAGCAGTTGGATCGGCTTGACATACAATGAGCAGTTCTTC. This gives the protein CASSWIGLTYNEQFF.

This clonotype was counted only a few times. The rearrangement uses TRBV20-1 and TRBJ1-2; the match to TRBD1 covers 9 bases. There are 13 residues in the CDR3. The V segment lost 4 bases and the J segment 2 bases; nucleotides outside the gene matches: 2. Germline V lookup: CDR1 DFQATT, CDR2 SNEGSKA (reference sequence). The CDR3 loop is CSATGTGNYGYTF. In DNA form, the CDR3 reads TGCAGTGCTACCGGGACAGGGAACTATGGCTACACCTTC.

The chain couples TRBV20-1 to TRBJ2-7; D ambiguous. This CDR3 is 14 amino acids long. Germline CDR1 DFQATT, CDR2 SNEGSKA (reference sequence). Deletions cut 3 bases from V and 3 bases from J, with 15 bases between. CDR3 residues: CSASTNPPNYEQYF. CDR3 bases: TGCAGTGCTAGTACTAACCCCCCCAACTACGAGCAGTACTTC.

V and J are TRBV27 and TRBJ2-1, with 7 bases fitting TRBD2. The CDR3 consists of 16 residues. Per the germline V gene, CDR1 is MNHEY and CDR2 is SMNVEV (reference sequence). With V trimmed by 3 bases and J by 3 bases, 8 bases remained unmatched. The CDR3 nucleotides are TGTGCCAGCAGTTTGGATGGCGGGAGATACTACAATGAGCAGTTCTTC. Its protein product is CASSLDGGRYYNEQFF.

The V gene is TRBV5-1, the J gene TRBJ1-1; no firm D call. Germline V CDR1 and CDR2: SGHRS, YFSETQ. This CDR3 contains 14 residues. The V end lost 0 bases, the J end lost 4 bases, and 10 bases lay between the germline ends. This CDR3 is CASSLAQDSTEAFF. The DNA for the CDR3 is TGCGCCAGCAGCTTGGCCCAGGATTCCACTGAAGCTTTCTTT.

The V and J genes are TRBV15 and TRBJ1-4; weak D call: TRBD1 (5 bases). CDR1 is LNHNV and CDR2 is YYDKDF in the germline V gene (reference sequence). The V and J ends lost 7 bases and 8 bases respectively, with 11 bases between them. There are 12 residues in the CDR3. The CDR3 reads CATKGTVEKLFF. The CDR3 DNA sequence: TGTGCCACCAAAGGGACTGTAGAAAAACTGTTTTTT.

The chain links TRBV29-1 to TRBJ2-4, with 9 bases identical to TRBD1. The CDR3 is 15 amino acids. Germline V gene sequence: CDR1 SQVTM, CDR2 ANQGSEA. Losses at the gene ends were 7 bases for V and 0 bases for J; bases not matched to a gene: 7. The CDR3 region is CSDRTGEIAKNIQYF. In DNA, the CDR3 is TGCAGCGATAGGACAGGGGAAATAGCCAAAAACATTCAGTACTTC.

This clonotype was found a few times. The genes are TRBV18 and TRBJ1-5; possible D gene TRBD1, 6 bases. Trimming stripped 3 bases from V and 6 bases from J, with 15 bases between. This CDR3 region has 15 residues. From germline, CDR1 is KGHSH and CDR2 LQKENI. Here the CDR3 reads CASSPQGRMGQPQHF. CDR3 coding DNA: TGTGCCAGCTCACCCCAGGGGCGAATGGGTCAGCCCCAGCATTTT.

The rearrangement uses TRBV20-1 and TRBJ1-2, with 9 bases aligning to TRBD1. V lost 5 bases and J lost 0; bases outside the gene matches: 1. Germline CDR1 and CDR2: DFQATT and SNEGSKA (reference sequence). The CDR3 runs to 13 residues. CDR3 amino acids: CSAWTGANYGYTF. In DNA form, the CDR3 reads TGCAGTGCTTGGACAGGGGCTAACTATGGCTACACCTTC.

The rearrangement links TRBV7-2 to TRBJ2-5; 10 bases match TRBD1. The ends lost 4 bases at V and 3 bases at J; junction bases unmatched: 8. The CDR3 consists of 16 residues. Germline CDR1 and CDR2: SGHTA and FQGNSA. The CDR3 DNA reads TGTGCCAGCAGCTCCATGACAGGGGGCGCAGAAGAGACCCAGTACTTC. This translates into CASSSMTGGAEETQYF.

This clonotype came up a few times. The rearrangement uses TRBV6-5 and TRBJ2-3, with 11 bases lining up with TRBD2. Trimming removed 2 bases from V and 2 bases from J; junction bases left unmatched: 6. Germline CDR1 and CDR2: MNHEY and SVGAGI. The CDR3 has 17 amino acids. The CDR3 DNA sequence: TGTGCCAGCAGTTACCTAACGACTAGCGGGAACACAGATACGCAGTATTTT. Amino acid sequence: CASSYLTTSGNTDTQYF.

The chain couples TRBV7-2 to TRBJ1-1; D ambiguous. The CDR3 covers 13 residues. Germline V CDR1 and CDR2: SGHTA, FQGNSA. The ends were cut back, 1 base at V and 8 bases at J, with 11 bases in the middle. CDR3 in DNA: TGTGCCAGCAGCTTAGATAAGTCCCCGGAAGCTTTCTTT. Its translation is CASSLDKSPEAFF.

V usage is TRBV25-1 and J usage is TRBJ2-7, with D perhaps TRBD1 (6 bases). Germline V gives CDR1 MGHDK, CDR2 SYGVNS. Trimming removed 6 bases at V and 6 bases at J, with 18 bases between. The CDR3 sequence is 14 residues long. CDR3 in DNA: TGTGCCAGCAGCGGGACCCTTCGAGGGGGCGAGCAGTACTTC. Residues: CASSGTLRGGEQYF.